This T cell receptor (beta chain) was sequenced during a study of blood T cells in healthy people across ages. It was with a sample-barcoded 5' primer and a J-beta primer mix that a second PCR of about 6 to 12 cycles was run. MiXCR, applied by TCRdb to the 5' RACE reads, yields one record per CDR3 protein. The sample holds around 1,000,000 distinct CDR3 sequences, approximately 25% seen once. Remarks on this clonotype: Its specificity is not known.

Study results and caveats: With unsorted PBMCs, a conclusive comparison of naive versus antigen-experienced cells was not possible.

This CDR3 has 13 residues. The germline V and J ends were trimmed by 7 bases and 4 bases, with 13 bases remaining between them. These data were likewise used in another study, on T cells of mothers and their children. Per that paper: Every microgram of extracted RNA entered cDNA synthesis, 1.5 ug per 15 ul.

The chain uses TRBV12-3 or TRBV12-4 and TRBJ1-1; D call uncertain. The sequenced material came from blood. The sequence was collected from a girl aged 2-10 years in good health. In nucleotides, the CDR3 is TGTGCCAGCACTAAGGAATTGGGCACTGAAGCTTTCTTT. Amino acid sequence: CASTKELGTEAFF.